Detailed here is one T cell receptor beta chain. Its antigen is unidentified. The data stem from a study of T cell clones after liver transplantation. Overall study context: In this trial, immunosuppression withdrawal was attempted within 2 years of liver transplant.

This CDR3 has 16 residues. Between the trimmed V and J ends, which lost 2 bases and 0 bases, there was a span of 13 bases. Germline values: CDR1 SGHTS, CDR2 YDEGEE. The protocol was immunoSEQ multiplex PCR, while the TCRdb copy is restricted to in-frame clones and leaves out a portion. There are over 70,000 clones in the sample; 80% occur only once, and 0.65% to 0.85% lies in the top ten. Notes on the study in general: Migration into the graft, not deletion, may explain lost graft donor-reactive T cells. Compared with third party-reactive sequences, donor-reactive ones declined more, independent of withdrawal success.

The receptor comes from a human patient who received a liver transplant. The T cells may partly be graft donor cells. V gene TRBV5-8 combines with J gene TRBJ2-3; D is ambiguous. Material: CD4+ T cells from blood, obtained 12 months after liver transplant. The CDR3 sequence is CASSFGWVQSTDTQYF. CDR3 DNA sequence: TGTGCCAGCAGCTTTGGATGGGTGCAAAGCACAGATACGCAGTATTTT.